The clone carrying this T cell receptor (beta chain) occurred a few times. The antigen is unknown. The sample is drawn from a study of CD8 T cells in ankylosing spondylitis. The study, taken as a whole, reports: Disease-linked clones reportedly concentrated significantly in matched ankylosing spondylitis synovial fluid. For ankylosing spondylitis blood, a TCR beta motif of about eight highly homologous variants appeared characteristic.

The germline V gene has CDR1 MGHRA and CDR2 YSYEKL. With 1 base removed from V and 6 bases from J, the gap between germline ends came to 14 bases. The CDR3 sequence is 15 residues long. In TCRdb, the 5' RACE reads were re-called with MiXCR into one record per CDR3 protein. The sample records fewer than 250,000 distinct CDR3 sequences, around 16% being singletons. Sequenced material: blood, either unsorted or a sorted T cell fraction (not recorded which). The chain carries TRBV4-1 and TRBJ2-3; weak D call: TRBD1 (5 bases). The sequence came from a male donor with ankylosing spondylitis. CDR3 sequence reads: CASSQGLGKGDTQYF. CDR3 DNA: TGCGCCAGCAGCCAAGGGTTAGGCAAGGGGGATACGCAGTATTTT.